The clone carrying this T cell receptor beta chain was counted ten times or more. Trimming left V 4 bases short and J 4 bases short, with 11 bases between. CDR1 and CDR2 (germline): SGHRS, YFSETQ. This CDR3 spans 13 amino acids. This entry comes from a study of early T cells in non-severe SARS-CoV-2 infection. In TCRdb, the 5' RACE reads were re-called with MiXCR into one record per CDR3 protein. Found here are about 34,000 distinct CDR3 sequences, roughly 6% of them singletons; the top ten hold approximately 6.9%. This receptor was taken from an adult who was a healthcare worker with PCR-confirmed SARS-CoV-2 infection or an uninfected control (not recorded which). The sample was whole blood. The gene calls are TRBV5-1 and TRBJ2-5; no reliable D call. The DNA for the CDR3 is TGCGCCAGCAGCCCCATGATTGGAGAGACCCAGTACTTC. Translated, it gives CASSPMIGETQYF.